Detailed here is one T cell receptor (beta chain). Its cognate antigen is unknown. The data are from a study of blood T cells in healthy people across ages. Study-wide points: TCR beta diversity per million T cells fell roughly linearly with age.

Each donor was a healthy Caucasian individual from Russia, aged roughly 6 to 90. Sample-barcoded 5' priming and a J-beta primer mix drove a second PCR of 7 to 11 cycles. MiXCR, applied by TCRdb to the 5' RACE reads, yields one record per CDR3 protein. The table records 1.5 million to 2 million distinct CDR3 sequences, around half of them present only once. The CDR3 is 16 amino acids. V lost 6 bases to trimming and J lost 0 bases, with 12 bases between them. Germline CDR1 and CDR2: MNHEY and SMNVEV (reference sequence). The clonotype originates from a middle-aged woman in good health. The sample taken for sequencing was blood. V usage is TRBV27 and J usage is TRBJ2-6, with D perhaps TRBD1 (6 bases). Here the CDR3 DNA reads TGTGCCAGCAGCAGGGGTAGGGACTCTGGGGCCAACGTCCTGACTTTC. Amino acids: CASSRGRDSGANVLTF.